A selection of T cell receptor beta chains follows, all from one sample in a study of blood T cells in healthy people across ages. TCRdb re-derived calls from the 5' RACE reads in MiXCR, one entry per CDR3 protein. The top ten clones hold over 3.5% of a sample with over 500,000 distinct CDR3 sequences, about 27% of them seen once. These data were also filed under a second study, of T cells of mothers and their children.

The sample comprised blood. These receptor sequences come from a boy aged 2 to 9 in good health. CDR3s include the opening cysteine and the closing phenylalanine or tryptophan. A D gene is named only where the DNA matches it firmly. A clone size is listed for some rows: how often the clone was seen (once, few, many), or a class if it is expanded.

v_gene: TRBV11-2; abundance: .; d_gene: TRBD2; j_gene: TRBJ2-5; CDR3aa: CASRVAGGPYNERFF; CDR3nt: TGTGCCAGCAGGGTAGCGGGAGGCCCCTACAATGAGCGGTTCTTC
v_gene: TRBV30; abundance: .; d_gene: .; j_gene: TRBJ1-1; CDR3aa: CAWSGTLGNTEAFF; CDR3nt: TGTGCCTGGAGTGGGACATTGGGGAACACTGAAGCTTTCTTT
v_gene: TRBV6-6; abundance: few; d_gene: .; j_gene: TRBJ2-4; CDR3aa: CASWGVTGQDIQYF; CDR3nt: TGTGCCAGCTGGGGGGTGACAGGCCAGGACATTCAGTACTTC
v_gene: TRBV4-1; abundance: .; d_gene: .; j_gene: TRBJ1-2; CDR3aa: CASSQDSSSGNYGYTF; CDR3nt: TGCGCCAGCAGCCAAGATTCATCGAGCGGGAACTATGGCTACACCTTC
v_gene: TRBV28; abundance: few; d_gene: .; j_gene: TRBJ1-2; CDR3aa: CASTLPQEGGYTF; CDR3nt: TGTGCCAGCACCCTTCCGCAGGAGGGGGGCTACACCTTC
v_gene: TRBV27; abundance: .; d_gene: TRBD2; j_gene: TRBJ2-5; CDR3aa: CASGPSGEETQYF; CDR3nt: TGTGCCAGCGGGCCTAGCGGGGAAGAGACCCAGTACTTC
v_gene: TRBV7-3; abundance: few; d_gene: TRBD1; j_gene: TRBJ1-3; CDR3aa: CASSHSGGASGNTIYF; CDR3nt: TGTGCCAGCAGTCATTCAGGGGGCGCGTCTGGAAACACCATATATTTT
v_gene: TRBV19; abundance: few; d_gene: .; j_gene: TRBJ2-1; CDR3aa: CASSIVSAGNEQFF; CDR3nt: TGTGCCAGTAGTATAGTCTCGGCGGGGAATGAGCAGTTCTTC
v_gene: TRBV2; abundance: .; d_gene: TRBD2; j_gene: TRBJ2-2; CDR3aa: CASSDIAGGSLGRELFF; CDR3nt: TGTGCCAGCAGTGATATTGCGGGAGGGTCCCTTGGAAGGGAGCTGTTTTTT
v_gene: TRBV5-1; abundance: .; d_gene: .; j_gene: TRBJ2-7; CDR3aa: CASSSIGTATYEQYF; CDR3nt: TGCGCCAGCAGCTCGATCGGGACGGCTACCTACGAGCAGTACTTC
v_gene: TRBV12-3/TRBV12-4; abundance: few; d_gene: TRBD1; j_gene: TRBJ1-1; CDR3aa: CASSLTGEGTEAFF; CDR3nt: TGTGCCAGCAGTCTAACAGGGGAGGGCACTGAAGCTTTCTTT